This is a list of T cell receptor beta chains from one sample in a study of T cells in Graves' hyperthyroidism and ophthalmopathy. TCRdb processed the multiplex PCR reads anew with MiXCR; each CDR3 protein has one entry. The sample yields 500,000 to 650,000 distinct CDR3 sequences, roughly 15% seen once. The sequenced sample was blood. These TCRs come from a woman between 45 and 60 years old with Graves' ophthalmopathy. Both conserved end residues are part of each CDR3. The D gene is left open where the match is weak. Size values are once, few and many counts, or a class for expanded clones, and some rows have none.

>.|TRBJ1-6|.|TRBV5-6
CASSLGRGISSPLHF
TGTGCCAGCAGCTTGGGGCGGGGAATCTCATCACCCCTCCACTTT
>.|TRBJ1-2|.|TRBV19
CASSMGGTYGYTF
TGTGCCAGTAGTATGGGGGGCACCTATGGCTACACCTTC
>.|TRBJ1-1|many|TRBV9
CASSVESDTEAFF
TGTGCCAGCAGCGTAGAGTCGGACACTGAAGCTTTCTTT
>.|TRBJ2-1|few|TRBV20-1
CSPYGLDTPEYNEQFF
TGCAGTCCTTACGGTTTGGACACACCGGAGTACAATGAGCAGTTCTTC
>TRBD1|TRBJ1-1|few|TRBV5-1
CASSLGDRVPFF
TGCGCCAGCAGCTTGGGCGACAGGGTTCCTTTCTTT
>.|TRBJ2-7|many|TRBV2
CASSGESYEQYF
TGTGCCAGCAGTGGGGAATCCTACGAGCAGTACTTC
>TRBD2|TRBJ2-2|few|TRBV7-8
CASSLIGLAGANTGELFF
TGTGCCAGCAGCTTAATAGGACTAGCGGGAGCGAACACCGGGGAGCTGTTTTTT
>TRBD1|TRBJ2-1|many|TRBV5-1
CASSLSNYRGNEQFF
TGCGCCAGCAGTTTGTCCAATTACAGGGGCAATGAGCAGTTCTTC
>.|TRBJ2-1|many|TRBV6-2/TRBV6-3
CASSDQYNEQFF
TGTGCCAGCAGTGACCAGTACAATGAGCAGTTCTTC
>.|TRBJ2-7|many|TRBV5-1
CASSRENEQYF
TGCGCCAGCAGCCGGGAGAACGAGCAGTACTTC
>.|TRBJ2-1|many|TRBV3-1
CASSQDSRGGSSEQFF
TGTGCCAGCAGCCAAGATAGCAGGGGCGGGAGTAGTGAGCAGTTCTTC
>.|TRBJ2-7|many|TRBV20-1
CSASEGLEKEQYF
TGCAGTGCTAGCGAGGGACTGGAGAAAGAGCAGTACTTC
>.|TRBJ2-7|many|TRBV5-6
CASSFLGGLYEQYF
TGTGCCAGCAGCTTTTTGGGGGGACTCTACGAGCAGTACTTC
>TRBD2|TRBJ2-3|many|TRBV20-1
CSASLAGSTDTQYF
TGCAGTGCGAGCCTAGCGGGGTCCACAGATACGCAGTATTTT
>.|TRBJ1-2|.|TRBV20-1
CSASKSGLANYGYTF
TGCAGTGCTAGTAAATCCGGGTTAGCTAACTATGGCTACACCTTC
>TRBD2|TRBJ2-1|many|TRBV7-8
CASSLGLAGGRGNEQFF
TGTGCCAGCAGCTTAGGACTAGCGGGAGGGAGGGGTAATGAGCAGTTCTTC
>TRBD2|TRBJ2-1|.|TRBV4-1
CASSQSLAGGLNEQFF
TGCGCCAGCAGCCAATCCCTAGCGGGAGGTCTCAATGAGCAGTTCTTC
>TRBD1|TRBJ1-5|.|TRBV6-2/TRBV6-3
CATTTGPNQPQHF
TGTGCCACCACGACAGGGCCTAATCAGCCCCAGCATTTT
>.|TRBJ1-1|.|TRBV6-2/TRBV6-3
CASVNRDMNTEAFF
TGTGCCAGCGTAAACAGGGATATGAACACTGAAGCTTTCTTT
>.|TRBJ1-1|many|TRBV28
CASSLYGTTAGTEAFF
TGTGCCAGCAGTTTATACGGGACAACCGCGGGGACTGAAGCTTTCTTT
>.|TRBJ2-1|.|TRBV7-9
CASSSVGGGHNEQLF
TGTGCCAGCAGCTCCGTGGGAGGAGGCCACAATGAGCAGCTCTTC
>.|TRBJ2-1|.|TRBV9
CASSVGIASYNEQFF
TGTGCCAGCAGCGTAGGAATAGCATCCTACAATGAGCAGTTCTTC
>.|TRBJ1-2|many|TRBV6-1
CASMGRGLLYGYTF
TGTGCCAGCATGGGAAGGGGGTTACTCTATGGCTACACCTTC
>TRBD1|TRBJ1-1|many|TRBV6-1
CASVGQGPSEAFF
TGTGCCAGCGTGGGACAGGGGCCTTCTGAAGCTTTCTTT
>.|TRBJ1-1|many|TRBV5-8
CASSSIQRENTEAFF
TGTGCCAGCAGCTCCATACAAAGGGAGAACACTGAAGCTTTCTTT
>TRBD2|TRBJ2-7|many|TRBV28
CASRRDYQSSYEQYF
TGTGCCAGCAGACGGGACTATCAGAGCTCCTACGAGCAGTACTTC
>.|TRBJ2-5|few|TRBV7-9
CASSLGRGVQETQYF
TGTGCTAGCAGCTTAGGCAGGGGGGTCCAAGAGACCCAGTACTTC
>.|TRBJ2-3|many|TRBV6-1
CASSERGFTDTQYF
TGTGCCAGCAGTGAAAGGGGGTTCACAGATACGCAGTATTTT
>TRBD1|TRBJ1-4|many|TRBV20-1
CSAIKGGQGATNEKLFF
TGCAGTGCTATCAAGGGTGGACAGGGGGCAACTAATGAAAAACTGTTTTTT
>.|TRBJ1-1|few|TRBV4-2
CAGSQEDNGGNTEAFF
TGTGCCGGCAGCCAAGAGGATAACGGGGGGAACACTGAAGCTTTCTTT
>TRBD2|TRBJ2-2|few|TRBV6-1
CASSRTSVGLGGELFF
TGTGCCAGCAGCAGGACTAGCGTAGGTTTAGGCGGGGAGCTGTTTTTT
>.|TRBJ2-5|many|TRBV6-1
CASSYGGREWETQYF
TGTGCCAGCAGTTATGGCGGAAGGGAGTGGGAGACCCAGTACTTC
>.|TRBJ2-1|few|TRBV12-3/TRBV12-4
CASRYPRGDEQFF
TGTGCCAGCAGGTACCCTAGGGGCGATGAGCAGTTCTTC
>TRBD2|TRBJ2-1|many|TRBV7-9
CASSSYLLAGGSEQFF
TGTGCCAGCAGCTCGTATCTACTAGCGGGAGGCTCTGAGCAGTTCTTC
>.|TRBJ1-6|few|TRBV16
CASSLEGGYYNSPLHF
TGTGCCAGCAGCCTCGAGGGGGGCTACTATAATTCACCCCTCCACTTT
>.|TRBJ1-1|once|TRBV20-1
CSAQGGGLEAFF
TGCAGTGCACAGGGAGGAGGTTTGGAAGCTTTCTTT
>TRBD2|TRBJ2-7|.|TRBV27
CASGSGIADEQYF
TGTGCCAGCGGTAGCGGGATTGCCGACGAGCAGTACTTC
>.|TRBJ2-4|few|TRBV29-1
CSVAVDLAKNIQYF
TGCAGCGTTGCGGTAGATCTAGCCAAAAACATTCAGTACTTC
>.|TRBJ2-6|.|TRBV7-8
CASSFTGAGANVLTF
TGTGCCAGCAGCTTCACGGGGGCTGGGGCCAACGTCCTGACTTTC
>.|TRBJ1-6|.|TRBV20-1
CSARSGDSPLHF
TGCAGTGCTAGAAGCGGGGATTCACCCCTCCACTTT
>TRBD2|TRBJ2-4|.|TRBV6-2/TRBV6-3
CASSYPRREFKNIQYF
TGTGCCAGCAGTTACCCCCGGCGGGAGTTCAAAAACATTCAGTACTTC
>.|TRBJ1-1|many|TRBV12-3/TRBV12-4
CASSLLAGRGKTEAFF
TGTGCCAGCAGTTTACTGGCAGGGAGGGGTAAGACTGAAGCTTTCTTT
>TRBD1|TRBJ2-7|many|TRBV2
CASRGTGGSYEQYF
TGTGCCAGCAGGGGGACAGGGGGCTCCTACGAGCAGTACTTC
>TRBD1|TRBJ1-1|.|TRBV6-1
CASSLTGSNTEAFF
TGTGCCAGCAGCCTGACAGGGTCCAACACTGAAGCTTTCTTT
>.|TRBJ2-7|many|TRBV5-1
CARRENEQYF
TGCGCCAGACGGGAGAACGAGCAGTACTTC
>TRBD1|TRBJ2-5|.|TRBV7-6
CASSLAGQGSKTQYF
TGTGCCAGCAGCTTAGCCGGACAGGGTTCCAAGACCCAGTACTTC
>.|TRBJ2-1|few|TRBV27
CASSLSLTGQIGGNEQFF
TGTGCCAGCAGTTTATCTCTGACAGGACAGATTGGGGGGAATGAGCAGTTCTTC
>.|TRBJ2-1|few|TRBV19
CASSIWGKAENEQFF
TGTGCCAGTAGCATCTGGGGGAAGGCAGAAAATGAGCAGTTCTTC
>.|TRBJ2-7|many|TRBV2
CASSARGGTGYYEQYF
TGTGCCAGCAGTGCCCGGGGAGGGACAGGCTACTACGAGCAGTACTTC
>.|TRBJ2-5|many|TRBV10-3
CAISESATIAQETQYF
TGTGCCATCAGTGAGTCAGCAACTATAGCCCAAGAGACCCAGTACTTC
>.|TRBJ2-7|.|TRBV5-6
CASSLEKEQYF
TGTGCCAGCAGCCTGGAAAAGGAGCAGTACTTC
>TRBD1|TRBJ2-5|.|TRBV6-1
CASSVGQGGETQYF
TGTGCCAGCAGTGTGGGACAGGGAGGCGAGACCCAGTACTTC
>.|TRBJ1-1|many|TRBV29-1
CSVELWGQNTEAFF
TGCAGCGTTGAACTATGGGGCCAGAACACTGAAGCTTTCTTT
>.|TRBJ2-1|many|TRBV7-3
CASSLGGINNEQFF
TGTGCCAGCAGCTTAGGGGGGATCAACAATGAGCAGTTCTTC
>.|TRBJ1-5|few|TRBV4-2
CASSQMGDLLPHERNQPQHF
TGTGCCAGCAGCCAAATGGGGGACCTATTGCCCCACGAAAGGAATCAGCCCCAGCATTTT
>.|TRBJ2-7|many|TRBV28
CASSLDSSATYEQYF
TGTGCCAGCAGTTTAGACAGTTCGGCTACCTACGAGCAGTACTTC
>.|TRBJ1-2|many|TRBV20-1
CSAPTGSDNYGYTF
TGCAGTGCCCCTACGGGGTCAGACAACTATGGCTACACCTTC